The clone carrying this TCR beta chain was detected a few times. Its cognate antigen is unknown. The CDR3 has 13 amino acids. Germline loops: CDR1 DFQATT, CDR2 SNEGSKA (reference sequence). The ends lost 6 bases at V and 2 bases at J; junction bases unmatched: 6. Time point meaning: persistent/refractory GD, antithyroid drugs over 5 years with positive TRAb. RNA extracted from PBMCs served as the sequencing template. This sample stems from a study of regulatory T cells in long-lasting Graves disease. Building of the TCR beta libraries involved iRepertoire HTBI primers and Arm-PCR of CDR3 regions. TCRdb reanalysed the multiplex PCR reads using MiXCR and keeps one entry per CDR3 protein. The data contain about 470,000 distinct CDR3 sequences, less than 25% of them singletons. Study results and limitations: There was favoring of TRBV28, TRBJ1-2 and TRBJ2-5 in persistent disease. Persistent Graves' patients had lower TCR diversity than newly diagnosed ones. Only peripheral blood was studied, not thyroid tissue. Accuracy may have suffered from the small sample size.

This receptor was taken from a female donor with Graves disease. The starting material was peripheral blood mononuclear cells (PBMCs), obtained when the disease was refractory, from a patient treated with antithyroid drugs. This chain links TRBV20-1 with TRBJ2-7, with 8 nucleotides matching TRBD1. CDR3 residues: CSAGQDSPYEQYF. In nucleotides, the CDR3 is TGCAGTGCGGGACAGGATTCCCCCTACGAGCAGTACTTC.